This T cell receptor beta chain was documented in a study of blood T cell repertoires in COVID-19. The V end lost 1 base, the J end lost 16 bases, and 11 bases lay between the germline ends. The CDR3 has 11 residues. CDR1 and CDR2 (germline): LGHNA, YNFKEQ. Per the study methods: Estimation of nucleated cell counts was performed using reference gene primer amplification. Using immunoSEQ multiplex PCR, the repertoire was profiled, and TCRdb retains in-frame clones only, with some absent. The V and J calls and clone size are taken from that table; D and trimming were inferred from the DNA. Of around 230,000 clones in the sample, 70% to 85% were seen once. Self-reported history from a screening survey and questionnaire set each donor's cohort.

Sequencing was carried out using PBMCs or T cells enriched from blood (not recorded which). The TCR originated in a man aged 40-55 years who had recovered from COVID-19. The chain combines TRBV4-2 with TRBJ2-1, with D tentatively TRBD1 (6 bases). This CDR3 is CASSQGEGHFF. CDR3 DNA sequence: TGTGCCAGCAGCCAAGGAGAGGGACATTTCTTC.